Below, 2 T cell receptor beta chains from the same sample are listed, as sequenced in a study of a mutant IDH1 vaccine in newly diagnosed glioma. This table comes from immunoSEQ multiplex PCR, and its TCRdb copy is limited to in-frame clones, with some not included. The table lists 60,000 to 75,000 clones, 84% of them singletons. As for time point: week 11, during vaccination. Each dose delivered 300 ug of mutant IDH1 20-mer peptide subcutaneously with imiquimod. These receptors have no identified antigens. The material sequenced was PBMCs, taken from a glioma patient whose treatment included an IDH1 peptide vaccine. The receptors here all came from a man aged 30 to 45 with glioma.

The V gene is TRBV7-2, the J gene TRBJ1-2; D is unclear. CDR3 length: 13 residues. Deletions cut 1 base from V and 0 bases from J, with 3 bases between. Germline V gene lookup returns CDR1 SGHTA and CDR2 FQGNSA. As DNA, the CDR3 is TGTGCCAGCAGCTTAGGAGCTAACTATGGCTACACCTTC. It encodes CASSLGANYGYTF.

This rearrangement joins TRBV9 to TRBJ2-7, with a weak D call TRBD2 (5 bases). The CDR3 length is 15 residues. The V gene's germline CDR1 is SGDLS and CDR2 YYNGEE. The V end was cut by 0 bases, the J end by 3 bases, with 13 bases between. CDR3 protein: CASSVVGDPFYEQYF. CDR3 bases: TGTGCCAGCAGCGTAGTGGGAGATCCTTTCTACGAGCAGTACTTC.